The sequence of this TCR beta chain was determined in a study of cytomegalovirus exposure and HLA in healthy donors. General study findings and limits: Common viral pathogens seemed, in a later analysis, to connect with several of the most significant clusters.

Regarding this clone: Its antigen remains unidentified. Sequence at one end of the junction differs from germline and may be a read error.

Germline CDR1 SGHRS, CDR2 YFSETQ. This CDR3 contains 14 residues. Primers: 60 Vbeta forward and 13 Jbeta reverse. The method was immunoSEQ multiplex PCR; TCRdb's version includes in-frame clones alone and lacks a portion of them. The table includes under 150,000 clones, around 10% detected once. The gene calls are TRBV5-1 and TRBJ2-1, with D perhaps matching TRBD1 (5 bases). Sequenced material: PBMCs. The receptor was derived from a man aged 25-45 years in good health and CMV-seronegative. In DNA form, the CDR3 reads TGCGCCAGCAGCTCGTGGGGCAGAGACAATAAGCAGTTCTTC. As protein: CASSSWGRDNKQFF.